This T cell receptor (beta chain) stems from a study of blood T cell repertoires in COVID-19. Whole-study context: COVID-19 samples collected from the United States, Italy and Spain covered acute and convalescent phases. T cells, B-cell-depleted T cells, or PBMCs provided the cDNA or gDNA that served as material.

In the authors' methods: Cell counts per sample came from amplifying reference gene primers. Produced via immunoSEQ multiplex PCR; TCRdb's table is partial and in-frame only. Clonal size and the V and J genes are those of that table, whereas D and trimming came from the DNA. This table holds hundreds of thousands of clones, 80% to 90% found once. Germline CDR1 reads MGHRA; CDR2 reads YSYEKL. With 0 bases removed from V and 4 bases from J, the gap between germline ends came to 12 bases. The CDR3 loop spans 16 amino acids. The chain joins TRBV4-1 to TRBJ1-4, with D perhaps matching TRBD1 (5 bases). Sequencing was done on a sample of peripheral blood. The sequence was collected from a middle-aged man with acute or convalescent COVID-19. CDR3 residues: CASSQDPGVDNEKLFF. For the CDR3, the DNA is TGCGCCAGCAGCCAAGATCCGGGGGTGGATAATGAAAAACTGTTTTTT.